The next 7 T cell receptor beta chains were all read from a single sample in a study of T cell responses to AZD1222 COVID-19 vaccine. The assay was immunoSEQ multiplex PCR, and TCRdb's table has in-frame clones only and misses some. The table shows tens of thousands of clones, with over 85% occurring only once. The sequenced sample was peripheral blood, obtained 28 days after the second AZD1222 dose. The receptor set was obtained from an adult who received the AZD1222 COVID-19 vaccine.

This chain joins TRBV19 and TRBJ1-5, with 9 bases aligning to TRBD1. Germline trimming cut 0 bases from V and 4 bases from J; bases unmatched to any gene: 1. Germline V gene lookup returns CDR1 LNHDA and CDR2 SQIVND (reference sequence). The CDR3 length is 15 residues. CDR3 protein: CASSIEGQGNQPQHF. In DNA, the CDR3 is TGTGCCAGTAGTATAGAAGGACAGGGGAATCAGCCCCAGCATTTT.

This sequence joins TRBV13 and TRBJ2-7; 7 nucleotides agree with TRBD1. The CDR3 loop spans 14 amino acids. The junction had 4 bases not matched to a gene; V was cut back by 5 bases and J by 0 bases. Germline values: CDR1 PRHDT, CDR2 FYEKMQ (reference sequence). The DNA for the CDR3 is TGTGCCAGCAGCCCCACAGGGGTCTCCTACGAGCAGTACTTC. Its protein is CASSPTGVSYEQYF.

The chain combines TRBV6-2 or TRBV6-3 with TRBJ2-5; D might be TRBD1 (6 bases). CDR3 length: 16 amino acids. V was pared by 2 bases and J by 5 bases, with 18 bases between. From germline, CDR1 is MNHEY and CDR2 SVGEGT. The CDR3 spells CASSYQPGAGDETQYF. The CDR3, as DNA: TGTGCCAGCAGTTACCAACCCGGAGCAGGGGACGAGACCCAGTACTTC.

V and J are TRBV9 and TRBJ1-4, with D perhaps TRBD1 (5 bases). The CDR3 contains 15 residues. Trimming stripped 4 bases from V and 5 bases from J, with 15 bases between. Germline CDR1 and CDR2: SGDLS and YYNGEE. This CDR3 is CASSLRGVYNEKLFF. The DNA of the CDR3 is TGTGCCAGCAGCTTAAGGGGCGTATACAATGAAAAACTGTTTTTT.

This clone is a singleton in its sample. This sequence joins TRBV25-1 and TRBJ1-4; D possibly corresponds to TRBD1 (5 bases). Germline lookup yields CDR1 MGHDK and CDR2 SYGVNS. The CDR3 extends over 14 amino acids. V was cut by 1 base and J by 7 bases, with 10 bases left in between. The CDR3 here is CASSELGEAEKLFF. DNA of the CDR3: TGTGCCAGCAGTGAATTAGGGGAGGCTGAAAAACTGTTTTTT.

The rearrangement uses TRBV5-4 and TRBJ2-7; no definite D call. CDR1 and CDR2 from the germline V gene are SGHNT and YYREEE (reference sequence). Trimming took 0 bases from V and 4 from J, leaving 17 bases between them. This CDR3 has 16 amino acids. In nucleotides, the CDR3 is TGTGCCAGCAGCTTGGACTTCAGACAAAACCGGTACGAGCAGTACTTC. Amino acid sequence: CASSLDFRQNRYEQYF.

The chain employs TRBV28 and TRBJ1-2; 9 bases align to TRBD1. Germline V gene data show CDR1 as MDHEN and CDR2 as SYDVKM. Trimming at V came to 8 bases and at J to 8 bases, leaving 12 bases not matched to a gene. The CDR3 length is 14 residues. CDR3: CASLGGGQGGGYTF. The CDR3 DNA follows: TGTGCCAGCTTGGGGGGGGGACAGGGCGGAGGCTACACCTTC.